The clone carrying this T cell receptor (beta chain) was observed many times. Its antigen is unknown. Unique molecular identifiers were added to individual cDNA molecules. MiXCR, applied by TCRdb to the 5' RACE reads, yields one record per CDR3 protein. The sample lists roughly 32,000 distinct CDR3 sequences; roughly 6% were seen once. The data were taken from a study of early T cells in non-severe SARS-CoV-2 infection. Study in general: Sequencing input comprised bulk RNA from unsorted whole blood; chain pairing was not available. Regarding the study as a whole: VDJdb-based annotation leaned toward anti-spike CD8 responses and missed private and CD4 specificities.

The CDR3 is 15 residues long. The germline V gene encodes CDR1 SGDLS and CDR2 YYNGEE. V was clipped by 1 base and J by 6 bases; unmatched bases: 4. The chain has TRBV9 and TRBJ2-2; 9 bases are shared with TRBD2. The TCR was taken from an adult who was a healthcare worker with PCR-confirmed SARS-CoV-2 infection or an uninfected control (not recorded which). Sequenced: whole blood. DNA for the CDR3: TGTGCCAGCAGCGTACCCGGGACTAGCCCCGGGGAGCTGTTTTTT. It yields the protein CASSVPGTSPGELFF.